Detailed here is one T cell receptor (beta chain). CDR1 and CDR2 from the germline V gene are MDHEN and SYDVKM. V was shortened by 2 bases and J by 7 bases, with 23 bases between the two germline ends. This CDR3 has 17 amino acids. Genomic DNA of every subset was divided equally among multiple immunoSEQ plates. The table came from immunoSEQ multiplex PCR; TCRdb's copy has only in-frame clones and leaves some out. The table records approximately 350,000 clones, 95% to 97% of them present only once. This sample was taken from a study of shared clonotypes between healthy human individuals. The chain couples TRBV28 to TRBJ1-1, with no clear D. The origin of this receptor is a man aged 30 to 45 in good health. The sample was memory CD8+ T cells sorted from blood. The subset denotes: CD45RO+ cells pooled with CCR7-negative TemRA cells. CDR3 amino acids: CASSLPLRAFPLSEAFF. Here the CDR3 DNA reads TGTGCCAGCAGTTTACCCCTTCGGGCGTTTCCTTTAAGTGAAGCTTTCTTT.